Listed below are T cell receptor beta chains from one sample, sequenced in a study of early T cells in non-severe SARS-CoV-2 infection. TCRdb analysed the 5' RACE reads with MiXCR anew, one entry per CDR3 protein. The table includes around 63,000 distinct CDR3 sequences, more than 5.5% detected once. Sample: whole blood, taken at baseline. The receptors shown here come from an adult who was a healthcare worker with PCR-confirmed SARS-CoV-2 infection or an uninfected control (not recorded which). The CDR3 runs from the conserved cysteine through the conserved F or W. D genes are given only for firm matches. Clone size is given for some rows only: seen once, a few or many times, or a class if the clone is expanded.

abundance: many; d_gene: .; v_gene: TRBV7-6; j_gene: TRBJ2-3; CDR3aa: CASSLGSPGRTDTQYF; CDR3nt: TGTGCCAGCAGCTTGGGATCTCCGGGACGCACAGATACGCAGTATTTT
abundance: .; d_gene: .; v_gene: TRBV4-2; j_gene: TRBJ2-5; CDR3aa: CANSQDPGGTGGTQYF; CDR3nt: TGTGCCAACAGCCAAGATCCTGGGGGCACTGGCGGGACCCAGTACTTC
abundance: .; d_gene: .; v_gene: TRBV29-1; j_gene: TRBJ2-1; CDR3aa: CSVLWSYNEQFF; CDR3nt: TGCAGCGTCCTCTGGTCCTACAATGAGCAGTTCTTC
abundance: many; d_gene: TRBD1; v_gene: TRBV5-4; j_gene: TRBJ2-7; CDR3aa: CASSSHRDREGSYEQYF; CDR3nt: TGTGCCAGCAGCTCACACCGGGACAGGGAGGGTTCCTACGAGCAGTACTTC
abundance: many; d_gene: .; v_gene: TRBV18; j_gene: TRBJ2-1; CDR3aa: CASSLNGNEQFF; CDR3nt: TGTGCCAGCTCACTCAACGGAAATGAGCAGTTCTTC
abundance: many; d_gene: .; v_gene: TRBV11-2; j_gene: TRBJ2-7; CDR3aa: CASSFPAEPYEQYF; CDR3nt: TGTGCCAGCAGCTTCCCGGCGGAACCCTACGAGCAGTACTTC
abundance: many; d_gene: .; v_gene: TRBV6-5; j_gene: TRBJ2-6; CDR3aa: CASSYSGANVLTF; CDR3nt: TGTGCCAGCAGTTACTCTGGGGCCAACGTCCTGACTTTC
abundance: .; d_gene: .; v_gene: TRBV18; j_gene: TRBJ1-1; CDR3aa: CASSPFVGYTEAFF; CDR3nt: TGTGCCAGCTCACCTTTCGTCGGGTACACTGAAGCTTTCTTT
abundance: few; d_gene: .; v_gene: TRBV20-1; j_gene: TRBJ1-5; CDR3aa: CSARVGRGNQPQHF; CDR3nt: TGCAGTGCTAGAGTAGGGAGGGGTAATCAGCCCCAGCATTTT
abundance: many; d_gene: TRBD1; v_gene: TRBV29-1; j_gene: TRBJ2-7; CDR3aa: CSVETGGEQYF; CDR3nt: TGCAGCGTTGAGACAGGGGGCGAGCAGTACTTC
abundance: .; d_gene: TRBD1; v_gene: TRBV12-3/TRBV12-4; j_gene: TRBJ2-7; CDR3aa: CASSFTGGEQYF; CDR3nt: TGTGCCAGCAGTTTTACAGGGGGCGAGCAGTACTTC
abundance: many; d_gene: .; v_gene: TRBV5-1; j_gene: TRBJ2-7; CDR3aa: CASGADSYEQYF; CDR3nt: TGCGCCAGCGGGGCAGATTCCTACGAGCAGTACTTC
abundance: many; d_gene: .; v_gene: TRBV10-1; j_gene: TRBJ2-2; CDR3aa: CASSFPAGELFF; CDR3nt: TGCGCCAGCAGTTTTCCGGCCGGGGAGCTGTTTTTT
abundance: many; d_gene: .; v_gene: TRBV29-1; j_gene: TRBJ2-1; CDR3aa: CSVDRNNEQFF; CDR3nt: TGCAGCGTTGACAGAAACAATGAGCAGTTCTTC
abundance: few; d_gene: TRBD1; v_gene: TRBV20-1; j_gene: TRBJ2-1; CDR3aa: CSARDREPNEQFF; CDR3nt: TGCAGTGCTAGGGACAGGGAACCCAATGAGCAGTTCTTC
abundance: many; d_gene: TRBD1; v_gene: TRBV4-3; j_gene: TRBJ2-7; CDR3aa: CASSQGVGQAHEQYF; CDR3nt: TGCGCCAGCAGCCAAGGGGTAGGACAGGCCCACGAGCAGTACTTC
abundance: many; d_gene: .; v_gene: TRBV7-9; j_gene: TRBJ2-3; CDR3aa: CASSLFAGAAGTDTQYF; CDR3nt: TGTGCCAGCAGCTTGTTCGCAGGGGCCGCGGGCACAGATACGCAGTATTTT
abundance: few; d_gene: .; v_gene: TRBV18; j_gene: TRBJ1-4; CDR3aa: CASSPGATNEKLFF; CDR3nt: TGTGCCAGCTCACCGGGAGCAACTAATGAAAAACTGTTTTTT
abundance: .; d_gene: .; v_gene: TRBV5-5; j_gene: TRBJ2-3; CDR3aa: CASSPFRADTQYF; CDR3nt: TGTGCCAGCAGCCCCTTTCGGGCAGATACGCAGTATTTT
abundance: many; d_gene: .; v_gene: TRBV29-1; j_gene: TRBJ2-5; CDR3aa: CSVESRVRETQYF; CDR3nt: TGCAGCGTTGAGTCCAGGGTTCGAGAGACCCAGTACTTC
abundance: many; d_gene: TRBD1; v_gene: TRBV7-2; j_gene: TRBJ2-5; CDR3aa: CASSFELARGLKETQYF; CDR3nt: TGTGCCAGCAGCTTCGAACTCGCCAGGGGGCTTAAAGAGACCCAGTACTTC
abundance: many; d_gene: TRBD1; v_gene: TRBV18; j_gene: TRBJ1-5; CDR3aa: CASSPRDSRIGQPQHF; CDR3nt: TGTGCCAGCTCACCGCGGGACAGTCGAATCGGTCAGCCCCAGCATTTT
abundance: few; d_gene: TRBD1; v_gene: TRBV9; j_gene: TRBJ2-7; CDR3aa: CASSTRTGTNYEQYF; CDR3nt: TGTGCCAGCAGCACCCGGACAGGGACAAACTACGAGCAGTACTTC